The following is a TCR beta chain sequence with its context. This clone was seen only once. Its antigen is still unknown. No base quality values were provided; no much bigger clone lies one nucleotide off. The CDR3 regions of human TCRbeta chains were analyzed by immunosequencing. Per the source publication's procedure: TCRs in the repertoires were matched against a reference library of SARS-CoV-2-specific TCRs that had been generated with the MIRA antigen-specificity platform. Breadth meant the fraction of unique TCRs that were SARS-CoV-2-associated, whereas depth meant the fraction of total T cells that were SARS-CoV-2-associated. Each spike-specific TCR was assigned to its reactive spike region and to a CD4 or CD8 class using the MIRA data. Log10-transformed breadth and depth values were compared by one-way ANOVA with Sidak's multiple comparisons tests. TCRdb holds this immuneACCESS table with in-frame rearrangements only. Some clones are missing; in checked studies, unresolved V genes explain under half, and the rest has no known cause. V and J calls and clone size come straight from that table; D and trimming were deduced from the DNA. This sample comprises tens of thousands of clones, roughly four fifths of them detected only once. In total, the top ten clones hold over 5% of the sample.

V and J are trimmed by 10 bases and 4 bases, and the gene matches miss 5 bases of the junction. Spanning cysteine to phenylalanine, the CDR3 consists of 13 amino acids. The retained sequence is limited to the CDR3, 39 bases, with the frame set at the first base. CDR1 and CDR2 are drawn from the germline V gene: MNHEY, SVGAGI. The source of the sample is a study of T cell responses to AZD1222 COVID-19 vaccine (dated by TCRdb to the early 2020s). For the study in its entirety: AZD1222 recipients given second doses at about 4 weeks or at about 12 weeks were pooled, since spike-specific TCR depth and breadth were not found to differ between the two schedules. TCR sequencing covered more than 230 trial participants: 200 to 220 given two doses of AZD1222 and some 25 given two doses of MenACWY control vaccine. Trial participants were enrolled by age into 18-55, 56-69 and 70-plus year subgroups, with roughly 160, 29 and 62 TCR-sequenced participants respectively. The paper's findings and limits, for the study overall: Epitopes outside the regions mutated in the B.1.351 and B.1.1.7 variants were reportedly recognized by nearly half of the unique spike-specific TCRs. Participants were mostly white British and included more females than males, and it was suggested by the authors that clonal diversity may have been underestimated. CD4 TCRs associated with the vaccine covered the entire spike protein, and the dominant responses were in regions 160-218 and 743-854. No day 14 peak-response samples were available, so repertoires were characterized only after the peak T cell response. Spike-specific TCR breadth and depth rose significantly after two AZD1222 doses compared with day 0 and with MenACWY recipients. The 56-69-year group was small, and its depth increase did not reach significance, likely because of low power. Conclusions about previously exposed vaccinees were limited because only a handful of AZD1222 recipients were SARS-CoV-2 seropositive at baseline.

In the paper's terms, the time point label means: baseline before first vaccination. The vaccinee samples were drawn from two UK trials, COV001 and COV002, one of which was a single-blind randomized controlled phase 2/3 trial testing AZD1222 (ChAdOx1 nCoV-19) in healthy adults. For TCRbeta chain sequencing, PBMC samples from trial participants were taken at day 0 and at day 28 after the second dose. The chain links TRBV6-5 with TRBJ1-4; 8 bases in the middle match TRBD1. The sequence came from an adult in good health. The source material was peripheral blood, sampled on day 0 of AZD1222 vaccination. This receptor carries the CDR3 CAILDRDNEKLFF. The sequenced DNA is TGTGCCATTTTGGACAGGGATAATGAAAAACTGTTTTTT.